Given below is one T cell receptor beta chain in context. How the authors handled the data: Using reference gene primer amplification, nucleated cell counts were estimated. Sequenced by immunoSEQ multiplex PCR; TCRdb stores in-frame clones only, minus some. That table is the source of V, J and clone size, and D and trimming were worked out from the DNA. Here the sample spans 150,000 or so clones, about 80% being singletons. Trimming cost V 1 base and J 6 bases, with 16 bases left between them. CDR1 SGHVT and CDR2 SQSDAQ come from the germline V gene. The CDR3 runs to 15 residues. This sample is part of a study of blood T cell repertoires in COVID-19. Study-wide context: From the United States, Italy and Spain came samples of acute and convalescent COVID-19.

This receptor was obtained from a woman aged 55-70 years with acute or convalescent COVID-19. This chain uses TRBV7-4 with TRBJ2-7; a weak D match, TRBD2 (7 bases). Sequenced material: peripheral blood. In DNA, the CDR3 is TGTGCCAGCAGCTTAGAGGGGGGAGGGCCCGGCGAGCAGTACTTC. Its translation: CASSLEGGGPGEQYF.